Reported below is one T cell receptor beta chain. No antigen is known for it. The data belong to a study of OX40 agonist ivuxolimab in advanced cancers. Notes on the study in general: The study observed clonal expansion of CD4+ and CD8+ blood T cells by week 6 at 0.1 to 3.0 mg/kg.

Germline V gene data show CDR1 as GTSNPN and CDR2 as SVGIG (reference sequence). The length of the CDR3 is 13 residues. The germline V and J ends were trimmed by 3 bases and 8 bases, with 16 bases remaining between them. Repertoires were generated with immunoSEQ multiplex PCR, while TCRdb's copy carries only in-frame clones and drops some. Here the sample spans about 120,000 clones, around 87% being singletons. The receptor's source is an adult with an advanced solid tumor such as melanoma, head and neck, liver or kidney cancer. Here the sequenced sample was CD4+ or CD8+ T cells sorted from blood, taken in a trial of the OX40 agonist ivuxolimab. The rearrangement links TRBV30 to TRBJ1-2; possible D gene TRBD1, 6 bases. This chain's CDR3 is CAWSSQGKGGYTF. CDR3 DNA sequence: TGTGCCTGGAGCTCGCAGGGGAAAGGGGGCTACACCTTC.